The 19 T cell receptor beta chains below come from one sample, sequenced in a study of T cell responses to AZD1222 COVID-19 vaccine. Clones were sequenced by immunoSEQ multiplex PCR, and TCRdb holds only the in-frame ones, with some missing. The sample holds approximately 100,000 clones, 87% seen once. The sample here was peripheral blood, taken on day 0 of AZD1222 vaccination. These TCRs come from an adult in good health.

The chain has TRBV19 and TRBJ1-5; D remains unclear. The V gene's germline CDR1 is LNHDA and CDR2 SQIVND (reference sequence). Trimming left V 7 bases short and J 2 bases short, with 6 bases between. The CDR3 sequence is 12 residues long. CDR3 residues: CASKRGNQPQHF. The CDR3 DNA reads TGTGCCAGTAAGCGCGGCAATCAGCCCCAGCATTTT.

A few counts support this clone. The V call is TRBV5-1, the J call TRBJ1-1, with D unclear. Trimming took off 6 bases at V and 2 bases at J, with 11 bases between the two ends. The germline V gene encodes CDR1 SGHRS and CDR2 YFSETQ. This CDR3 has 13 amino acids. CDR3 in amino acids: CASTPDGNTEAFF. For the CDR3, the DNA is TGCGCCAGCACCCCAGATGGAAACACTGAAGCTTTCTTT.

Of note for this clone: Sequence at one end of the junction differs from germline and may be a read error. V and J are TRBV4-3 and TRBJ2-7, with a possible D match to TRBD2 (6 bases). The CDR3 spans 12 residues. Germline-derived CDR1 and CDR2 are LGHNA and YSLEER. CDR3: CASSQDPGRDGF. DNA for the CDR3: TGCGCCAGCAGCCAAGATCCCGGGCGGGATGGCTTC.

The genes are TRBV9 and TRBJ2-1, with 8 bases aligning to TRBD2. J gave up 6 bases and V 0 bases, and 5 bases lay outside the gene matches. Germline loops: CDR1 SGDLS, CDR2 YYNGEE. This CDR3 region has 15 residues. The CDR3 here is CASSVVGLAGNEQFF. The CDR3 DNA reads TGTGCCAGCAGCGTAGTGGGGCTAGCGGGCAATGAGCAGTTCTTC.

The chain carries TRBV28 and TRBJ1-2, with D possibly matching TRBD1 (5 bases). This CDR3 has 13 residues. V was clipped by 4 bases and J by 7 bases, with 13 bases between them. Germline loops: CDR1 MDHEN, CDR2 SYDVKM. CDR3 sequence reads: CASSSHGRGGYTF. The CDR3 DNA reads as TGTGCCAGCAGTTCCCACGGGAGGGGTGGCTACACCTTC.

The chain carries TRBV30 and TRBJ1-6; TRBD1 matches 8 bases. V was clipped by 5 bases and J by 7 bases; unmatched bases: 1. Per germline, CDR1 GTSNPN and CDR2 SVGIG (reference sequence). The CDR3 spans 12 residues. This CDR3 is CAWGTGNSPLHF. The CDR3 DNA follows: TGTGCCTGGGGGACAGGCAATTCACCCCTCCACTTT.

The chain uses TRBV28 and TRBJ2-5; perhaps D is TRBD1 or TRBD2 (5 bases each). Germline CDR1 is MDHEN and CDR2 is SYDVKM. The CDR3 covers 12 residues. Trimming removed 11 bases at V and 2 bases at J, with 12 bases between. This CDR3 reads CAWGKTQETQYF. The CDR3 region has the DNA TGTGCCTGGGGGAAGACTCAAGAGACCCAGTACTTC.

The rearrangement links TRBV7-9 to TRBJ2-7; D is ambiguous. Germline assignment: CDR1 SEHNR and CDR2 FQNEAQ (reference sequence). The V end lost 1 base, the J end lost 10 bases, and 8 bases lay between the germline ends. The CDR3 extends over 11 amino acids. This chain's CDR3 is CASSLVGEQYF. The CDR3 DNA reads as TGTGCCAGCAGCTTAGTGGGTGAACAGTACTTC. Variable domain in full (rest from reference TRBV7-9 and TRBJ2-7): DTGVSQNPRHKITKRGQNVTFRCDPISEHNRLYWYRQTLGQGPEFLTYFQNEAQLEKSRLLSDRFSAERPKGSFSTLEIQRTEQGDSAMYLCASSLVGEQYFGPGTRLTVT.

The rearrangement uses TRBV30 and TRBJ1-6, with 7 bases lining up with TRBD1. CDR1 and CDR2 (germline): GTSNPN, SVGIG (reference sequence). The J segment lost 8 bases and the V segment lost 0 bases, leaving 4 bases of the junction unmatched. The CDR3 is 14 residues long. DNA for the CDR3: TGTGCCTGGAGTGTTAGACAGGGAGATTCACCCCTCCACTTT. This sequence encodes CAWSVRQGDSPLHF. The entire variable domain, with the rest obtained from reference TRBV30 and TRBJ1-6, is as follows: SQTIHQWPATLVQPVGSPLSLECTVEGTSNPNLYWYRQAAGRGLQLLFYSVGIGQISSEVPQNLSASRPQDRQFILSSKKLLLSDSGFYLCAWSVRQGDSPLHFGNGTRLTVT.

The rearrangement joins TRBV5-1 to TRBJ1-2, with TRBD1 matching 8 bases. CDR1 SGHRS and CDR2 YFSETQ come from the germline V gene. The CDR3 spans 15 residues. The junction had 11 bases not matched to a gene; V was cut back by 2 bases and J by 8 bases. CDR3 in amino acids: CASSLNPGGAEGYTF. Written as DNA, the CDR3 is TGCGCCAGCAGCTTAAATCCAGGGGGCGCGGAGGGCTACACCTTC.

The rearrangement links TRBV5-1 to TRBJ2-2; no definite D call. Trimming stripped 0 bases from V and 2 bases from J, with 5 bases between. The CDR3 consists of 14 residues. Germline assignment: CDR1 SGHRS and CDR2 YFSETQ. The CDR3: CASSLGGNTGELFF. The CDR3 DNA is TGCGCCAGCAGCTTGGGTGGAAACACCGGGGAGCTGTTTTTT.

The chain recombines TRBV5-5 with TRBJ1-1; D is uncertain. Germline V lookup: CDR1 SGHKS, CDR2 YYEKEE (reference sequence). V gave up 0 bases and J gave up 4 bases, with 7 bases separating them. The CDR3 is 13 residues long. CDR3 amino acids: CASSLVPGTEAFF. Written as DNA, the CDR3 is TGTGCCAGCAGCTTGGTCCCGGGCACTGAAGCTTTCTTT.

The CDR3 here is CASSSQGFANQPQHF. As DNA, the CDR3 is TGTGCCAGCAGCTCACAGGGCTTTGCCAATCAGCCCCAGCATTTT. The chain carries TRBV7-8 and TRBJ1-5, with D possibly matching TRBD1 (6 bases). The V end was cut by 4 bases, the J end by 3 bases, with 13 bases between. Germline V CDR1 and CDR2: SGHVS, FQNEAQ. This CDR3 is built from 15 residues.

The V and J genes are TRBV11-2 and TRBJ1-1; no clear D. CDR3 length equals 14 residues. Germline V lookup: CDR1 SGHAT, CDR2 FQNNGV. Trimming left V 1 base short and J 1 base short, with 7 bases between. Written as DNA, the CDR3 is TGTGCCAGCAGCTTAGGGGTCGGGAACACTGAAGCTTTCTTT. Amino acids: CASSLGVGNTEAFF.

J is TRBJ1-2 and V is TRBV27, with 7 bases matching TRBD1. V lost 3 bases, J lost 4 bases, and 14 bases stayed unmatched. The length of the CDR3 is 17 residues. CDR1 and CDR2 from the germline V gene are MNHEY and SMNVEV (reference sequence). The CDR3: CASSFTNPKTGSYGYTF. The CDR3 DNA follows: TGTGCCAGCAGTTTCACCAACCCGAAGACAGGGTCCTATGGCTACACCTTC.

Written as DNA, the CDR3 is TGTGCCAGCAGCGCCACTCCACAAGAGACCCAGTACTTC. Protein sequence: CASSATPQETQYF. This chain links TRBV7-3 with TRBJ2-5; D uncertain. Germline loops: CDR1 SGHTA, CDR2 FQGTGA. The CDR3 runs 13 residues. V gave up 5 bases and J gave up 2 bases, with 9 bases separating them.

The chain joins TRBV10-3 to TRBJ1-5; tentatively, D is TRBD1 (6 bases). V lost 2 bases to trimming and J lost 3 bases, with 8 bases between them. Germline-derived CDR1 and CDR2 are ENHRY and SYGVKD. This CDR3 region has 14 residues. The DNA of the CDR3 is TGTGCCATCAGTGAGGGACAGAACAATCAGCCCCAGCATTTT. Encoded protein: CAISEGQNNQPQHF.

This clone was counted many times. The CDR3, as DNA: TGTGCCAGCAGCAGCCGAGGGCGGCCTAGCGAGCAGTACTTC. Amino acid sequence: CASSSRGRPSEQYF. This chain joins TRBV7-8 and TRBJ2-7, with a tentative D call TRBD2 (5 bases). The V end lost 5 bases, the J end lost 6 bases, and 17 bases lay between the germline ends. Germline V gene sequence: CDR1 SGHVS, CDR2 FQNEAQ. This CDR3 has 14 amino acids.

This clone was counted a few times. The rearrangement uses TRBV11-3 and TRBJ2-1, with D hard to call. Germline V lookup: CDR1 SGHNT, CDR2 YENEEA. V gave up 5 bases and J gave up 8 bases, with 10 bases separating them. This CDR3 has 12 amino acids. Here the CDR3 reads CASSKGSDEQFF. In DNA form, the CDR3 reads TGTGCCAGCAGCAAAGGGTCGGATGAGCAGTTCTTC. The complete variable domain, with remaining parts taken from reference TRBV11-3 and TRBJ2-1, reads EAGVVQSPRYKIIEKKQPVAFWCNPISGHNTLYWYLQNLGQGPELLIRYENEEAVDDSQLPKDRFSAERLKGVDSTLKIQPAELGDSAVYLCASSKGSDEQFFGPGTRLTVL.